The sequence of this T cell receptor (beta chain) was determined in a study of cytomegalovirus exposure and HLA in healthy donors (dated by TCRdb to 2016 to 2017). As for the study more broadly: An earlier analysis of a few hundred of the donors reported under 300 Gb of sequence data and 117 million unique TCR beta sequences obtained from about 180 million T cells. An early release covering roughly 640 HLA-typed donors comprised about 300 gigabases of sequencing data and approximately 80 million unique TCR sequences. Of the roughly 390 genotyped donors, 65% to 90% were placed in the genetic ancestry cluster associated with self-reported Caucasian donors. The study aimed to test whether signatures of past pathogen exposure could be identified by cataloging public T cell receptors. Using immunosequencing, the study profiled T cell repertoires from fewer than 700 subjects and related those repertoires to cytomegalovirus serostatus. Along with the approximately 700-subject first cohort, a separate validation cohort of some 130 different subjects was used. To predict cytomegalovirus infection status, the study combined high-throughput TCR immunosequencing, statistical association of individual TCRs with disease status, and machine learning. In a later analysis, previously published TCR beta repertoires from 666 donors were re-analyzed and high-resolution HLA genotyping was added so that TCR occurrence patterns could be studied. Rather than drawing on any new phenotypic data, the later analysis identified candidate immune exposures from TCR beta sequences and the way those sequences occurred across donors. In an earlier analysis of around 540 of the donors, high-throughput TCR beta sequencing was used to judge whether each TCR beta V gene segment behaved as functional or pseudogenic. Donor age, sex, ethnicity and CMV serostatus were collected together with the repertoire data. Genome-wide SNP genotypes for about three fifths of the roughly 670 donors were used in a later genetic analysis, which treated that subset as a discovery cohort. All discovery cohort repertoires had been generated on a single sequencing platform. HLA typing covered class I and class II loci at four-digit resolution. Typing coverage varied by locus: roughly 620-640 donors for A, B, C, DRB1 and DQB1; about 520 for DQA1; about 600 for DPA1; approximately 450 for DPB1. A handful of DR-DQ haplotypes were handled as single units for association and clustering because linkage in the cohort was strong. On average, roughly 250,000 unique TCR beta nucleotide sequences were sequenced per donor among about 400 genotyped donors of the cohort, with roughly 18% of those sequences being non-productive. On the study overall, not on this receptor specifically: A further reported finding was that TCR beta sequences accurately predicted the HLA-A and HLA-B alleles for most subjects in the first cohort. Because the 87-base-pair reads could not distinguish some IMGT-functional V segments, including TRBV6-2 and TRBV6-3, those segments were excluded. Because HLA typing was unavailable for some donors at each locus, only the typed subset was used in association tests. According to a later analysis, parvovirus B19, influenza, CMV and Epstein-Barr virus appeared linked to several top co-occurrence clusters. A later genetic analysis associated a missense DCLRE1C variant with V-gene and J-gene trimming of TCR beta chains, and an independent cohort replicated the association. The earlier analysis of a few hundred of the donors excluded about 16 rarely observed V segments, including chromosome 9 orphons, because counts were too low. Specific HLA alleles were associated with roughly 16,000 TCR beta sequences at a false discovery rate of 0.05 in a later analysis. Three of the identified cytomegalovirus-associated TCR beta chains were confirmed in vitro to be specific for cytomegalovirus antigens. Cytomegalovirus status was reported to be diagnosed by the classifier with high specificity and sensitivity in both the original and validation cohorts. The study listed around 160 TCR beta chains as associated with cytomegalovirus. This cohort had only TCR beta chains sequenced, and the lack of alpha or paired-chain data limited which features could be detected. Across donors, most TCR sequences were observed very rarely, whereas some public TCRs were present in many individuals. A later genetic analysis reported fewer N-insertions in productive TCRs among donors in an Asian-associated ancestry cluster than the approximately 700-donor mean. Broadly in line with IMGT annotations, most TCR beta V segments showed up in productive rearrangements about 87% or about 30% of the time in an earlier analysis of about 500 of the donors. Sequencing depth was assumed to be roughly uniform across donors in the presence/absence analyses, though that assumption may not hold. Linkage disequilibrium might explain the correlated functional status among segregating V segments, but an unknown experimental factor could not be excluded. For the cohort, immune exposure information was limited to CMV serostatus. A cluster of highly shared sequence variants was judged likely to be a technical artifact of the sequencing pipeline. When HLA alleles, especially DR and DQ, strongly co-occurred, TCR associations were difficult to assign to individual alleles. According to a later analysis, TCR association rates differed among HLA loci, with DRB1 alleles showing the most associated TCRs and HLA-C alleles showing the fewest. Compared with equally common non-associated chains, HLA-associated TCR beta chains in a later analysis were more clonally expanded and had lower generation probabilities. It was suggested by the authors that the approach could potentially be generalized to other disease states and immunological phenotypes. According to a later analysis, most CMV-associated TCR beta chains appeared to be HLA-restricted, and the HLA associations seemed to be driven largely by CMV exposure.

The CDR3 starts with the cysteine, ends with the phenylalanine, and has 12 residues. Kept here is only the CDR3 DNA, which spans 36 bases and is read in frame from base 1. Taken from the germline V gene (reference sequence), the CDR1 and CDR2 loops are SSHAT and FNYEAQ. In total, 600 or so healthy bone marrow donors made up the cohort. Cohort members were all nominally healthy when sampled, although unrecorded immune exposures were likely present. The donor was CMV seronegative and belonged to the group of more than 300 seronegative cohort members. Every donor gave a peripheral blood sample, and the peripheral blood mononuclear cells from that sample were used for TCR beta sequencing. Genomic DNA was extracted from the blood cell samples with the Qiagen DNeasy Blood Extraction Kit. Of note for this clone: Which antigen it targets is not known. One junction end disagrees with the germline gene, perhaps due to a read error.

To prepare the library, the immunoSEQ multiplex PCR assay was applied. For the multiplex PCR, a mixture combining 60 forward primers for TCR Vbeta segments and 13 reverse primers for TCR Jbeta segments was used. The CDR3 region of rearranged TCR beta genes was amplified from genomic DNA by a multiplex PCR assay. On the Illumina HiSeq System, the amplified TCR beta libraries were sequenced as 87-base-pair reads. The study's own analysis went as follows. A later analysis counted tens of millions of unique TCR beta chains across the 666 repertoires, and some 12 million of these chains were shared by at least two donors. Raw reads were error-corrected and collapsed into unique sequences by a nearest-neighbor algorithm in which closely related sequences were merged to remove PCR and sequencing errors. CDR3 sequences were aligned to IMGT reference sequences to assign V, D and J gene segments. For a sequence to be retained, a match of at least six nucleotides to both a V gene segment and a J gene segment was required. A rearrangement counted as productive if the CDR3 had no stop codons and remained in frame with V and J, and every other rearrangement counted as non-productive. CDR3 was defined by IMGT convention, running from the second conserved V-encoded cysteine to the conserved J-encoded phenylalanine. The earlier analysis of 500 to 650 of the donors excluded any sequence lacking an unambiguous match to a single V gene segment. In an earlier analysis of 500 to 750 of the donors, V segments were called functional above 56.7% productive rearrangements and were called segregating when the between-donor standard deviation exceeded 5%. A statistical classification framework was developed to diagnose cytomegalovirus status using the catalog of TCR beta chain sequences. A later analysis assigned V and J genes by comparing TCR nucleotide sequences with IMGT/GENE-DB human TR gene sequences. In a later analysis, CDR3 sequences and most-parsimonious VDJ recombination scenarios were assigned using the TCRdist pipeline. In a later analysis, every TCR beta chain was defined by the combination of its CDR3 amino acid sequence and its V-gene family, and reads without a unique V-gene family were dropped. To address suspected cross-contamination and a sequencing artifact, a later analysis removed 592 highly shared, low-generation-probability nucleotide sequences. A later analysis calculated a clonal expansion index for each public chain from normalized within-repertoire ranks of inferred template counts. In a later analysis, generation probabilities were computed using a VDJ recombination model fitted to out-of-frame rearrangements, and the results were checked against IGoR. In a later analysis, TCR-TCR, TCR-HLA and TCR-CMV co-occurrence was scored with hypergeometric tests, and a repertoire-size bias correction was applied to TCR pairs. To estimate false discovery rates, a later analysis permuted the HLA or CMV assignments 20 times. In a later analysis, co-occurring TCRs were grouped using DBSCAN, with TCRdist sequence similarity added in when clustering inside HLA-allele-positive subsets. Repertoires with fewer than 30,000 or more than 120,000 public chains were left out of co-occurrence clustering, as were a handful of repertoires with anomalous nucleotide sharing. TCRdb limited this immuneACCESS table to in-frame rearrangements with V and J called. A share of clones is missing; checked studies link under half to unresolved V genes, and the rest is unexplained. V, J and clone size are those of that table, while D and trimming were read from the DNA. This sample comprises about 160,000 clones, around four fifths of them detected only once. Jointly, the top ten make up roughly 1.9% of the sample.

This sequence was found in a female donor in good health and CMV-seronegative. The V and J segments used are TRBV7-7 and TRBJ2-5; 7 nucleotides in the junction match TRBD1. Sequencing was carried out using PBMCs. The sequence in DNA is TGTGCCAGCAGCTCCGGCGGGCCCGACAGGGACTTC. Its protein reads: CASSSGGPDRDF.